A selection of T cell receptor beta chains follows, all from one sample in a study of vaccination effects on CD4 cells after COVID-19. Antigen specificity for these receptors is unknown. The assay was immunoSEQ multiplex PCR, and TCRdb's table has in-frame clones only and misses some. Here the sample spans roughly 50,000 clones, 67% being singletons. Sequenced here: CD4+ T cells from PBMCs cultured without peptide, sampled before COVID-19 vaccination. The receptors stem from a human donor who received a COVID-19 vaccine. Each CDR3 is given with its conserved first and last residue. The D gene is left open where the match is weak. Rows may omit the clone size; those that give it use once, few, many or a size class.

TRBV6-2/TRBV6-3,TRBJ2-3,TRBD2,-,TGTGCCAGCAGCCAAAGGCGGGGGGGCGTTATAGATACGCAGTATTTT,CASSQRRGGVIDTQYF
TRBV4-3,TRBJ1-3,-,medium-sized,TGCGCCAGCAGCCAAGAAAGCTCTGGAAACACCATATATTTT,CASSQESSGNTIYF
TRBV7-8,TRBJ2-7,-,-,TGTGCCAGCAGTCCCTCAGGGGACTACGAGCAGTACTTC,CASSPSGDYEQYF
TRBV3-1/TRBV3-2,TRBJ1-6,-,-,TGTGCCAGCAGCCAAGGTCAGGGTCTTGTATATAGTTCACCCCTCCACTTT,CASSQGQGLVYSSPLHF
TRBV24-1,TRBJ2-7,-,once,TGTGCCACCAGTGATTTACTGGGGACATACTTC,CATSDLLGTYF
TRBV7-2,TRBJ2-1,-,-,TGTGCCTCGGGGAGGTACAATGAGCAGTTCTTC,CASGRYNEQFF
TRBV5-1,TRBJ2-3,-,-,TGCGCCAGCAGGGGAGATACGCAGTATTTT,CASRGDTQYF
TRBV29-1,TRBJ1-3,-,once,TGCAGCGTGAAAATACGGGACGGAATGGGCCGTTCGAACACCATATATTTT,CSVKIRDGMGRSNTIYF
TRBV5-1,TRBJ2-1,TRBD2,-,TGCGCCAGCAGCTTGTCCGGGGGGCTTCTGGGACTAGCGGGGGGGAGCTCCTACAATGAGCAGTTCTTC,CASSLSGGLLGLAGGSSYNEQFF
TRBV5-1,TRBJ2-5,-,-,TGCGCCAGCAGCTCGGACAGTCCATGGGAGACCCAGTACTTC,CASSSDSPWETQYF
TRBV21-1,TRBJ2-2,-,-,TGTGCCAGCAGCAAGCACGGGAGGGCCTTAGGGACCGGGGAGCTGTTTTTT,CASSKHGRALGTGELFF
TRBV4-3,TRBJ1-4,TRBD1,-,TGCGCCAGCAGCCTGGACAGGGGGCAGGGAAAACTGTTTTTT,CASSLDRGQGKLFF
TRBV7-3,TRBJ1-2,TRBD1,-,TGTGCCAGCAGCTTAGGGCGACAGGGGCTGGGTGGCTACACCTTC,CASSLGRQGLGGYTF
TRBV27,TRBJ2-7,-,-,TGTGCCAGCAGTTCCCCCCCGGTCTACGAGCAGTACTTC,CASSSPPVYEQYF
TRBV5-4,TRBJ2-3,-,-,TGTGCCAGCAGCTCGGGGGCACCCCGCGGCACAGATACGCAGTATTTT,CASSSGAPRGTDTQYF
TRBV7-3,TRBJ2-1,TRBD2,-,TGTGCCAGCGGGCTAGCGGGGGGGCGGGACTACAATGAGCAGTTCTTC,CASGLAGGRDYNEQFF
TRBV10-3,TRBJ2-1,TRBD1,-,TGTGCCATCAGTCTACAGGGGGCAGAGGATGAGCAGTTCTTC,CAISLQGAEDEQFF